This T cell receptor beta chain stems from a study of OX40 agonist ivuxolimab in advanced cancers. The study, taken as a whole, reports: Both CD4+ and CD8+ T cell populations in blood had undergone clonal expansion by week 6 at 0.1 to 3.0 mg/kg.

Germline trimming cut 1 base from V and 5 bases from J; bases unmatched to any gene: 4. The germline V gene has CDR1 SGHAT and CDR2 FQNNGV. CDR3 length equals 15 residues. Assay used: immunoSEQ multiplex PCR; TCRdb lists only in-frame clones, some missing. The table shows tens of thousands of clones, with approximately 90% occurring only once. The table lists this clone with many counts. Its antigen is not known. The sequence was collected from an adult with an advanced solid tumor such as melanoma, head and neck, liver or kidney cancer. V usage is TRBV11-2 and J usage is TRBJ1-2, with 10 nucleotides matching TRBD1. The sequenced sample was CD4+ or CD8+ T cells sorted from blood, obtained in a trial of the OX40 agonist ivuxolimab. The CDR3 DNA sequence: TGTGCCAGCAGCTTAGTCCAGGGACAGGGGTATGGCTACACCTTC. Its translation is CASSLVQGQGYGYTF.